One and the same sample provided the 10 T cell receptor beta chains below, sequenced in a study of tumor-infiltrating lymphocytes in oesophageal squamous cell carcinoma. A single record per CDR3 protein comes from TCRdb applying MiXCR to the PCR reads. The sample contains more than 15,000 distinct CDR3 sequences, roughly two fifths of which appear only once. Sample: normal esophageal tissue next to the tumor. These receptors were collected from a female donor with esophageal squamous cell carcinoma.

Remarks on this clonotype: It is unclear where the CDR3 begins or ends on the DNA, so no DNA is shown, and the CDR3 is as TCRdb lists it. CDR3 residues: CISVPEACRLAGVNTGELFF. The rearrangement links TRBV7-5 to TRBJ2-2; the listed D gene, TRBD2, was not tested against the DNA. TRBV7-5 is annotated as a pseudogene. Inclusive of both ends, the CDR3 amounts to 20 amino acids.

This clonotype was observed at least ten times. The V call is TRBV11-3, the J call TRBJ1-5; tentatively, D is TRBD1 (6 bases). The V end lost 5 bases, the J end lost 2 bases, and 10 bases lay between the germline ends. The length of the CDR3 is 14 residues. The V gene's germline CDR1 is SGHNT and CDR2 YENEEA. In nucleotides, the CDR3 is TGTGCCAGCAGCCCAGGGGAGGGCAATCAGCCCCAGCATTTT. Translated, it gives CASSPGEGNQPQHF.

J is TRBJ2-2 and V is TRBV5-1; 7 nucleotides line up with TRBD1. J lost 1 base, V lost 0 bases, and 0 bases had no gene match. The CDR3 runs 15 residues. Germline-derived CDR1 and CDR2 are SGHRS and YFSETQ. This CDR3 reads CASSLGQGNTGELFF. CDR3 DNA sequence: TGCGCCAGCAGCTTGGGACAGGGGAACACCGGGGAGCTGTTTTTT.

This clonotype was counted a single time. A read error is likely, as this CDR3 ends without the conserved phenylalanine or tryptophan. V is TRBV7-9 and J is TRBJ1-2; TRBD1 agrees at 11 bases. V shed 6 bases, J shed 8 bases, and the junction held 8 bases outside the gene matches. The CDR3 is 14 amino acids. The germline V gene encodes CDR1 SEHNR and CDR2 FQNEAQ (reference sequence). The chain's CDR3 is CASRARDRGRGYTL. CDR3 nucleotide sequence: TGTGCCAGCAGGGCGAGGGACAGGGGGAGAGGCTACACCTTA.

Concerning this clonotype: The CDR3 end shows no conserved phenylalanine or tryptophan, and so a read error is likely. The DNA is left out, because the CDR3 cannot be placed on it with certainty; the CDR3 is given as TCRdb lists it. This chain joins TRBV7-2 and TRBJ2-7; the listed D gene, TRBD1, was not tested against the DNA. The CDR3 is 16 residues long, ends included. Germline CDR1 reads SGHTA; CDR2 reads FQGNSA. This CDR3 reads CASSLLGRGASYTFGS.

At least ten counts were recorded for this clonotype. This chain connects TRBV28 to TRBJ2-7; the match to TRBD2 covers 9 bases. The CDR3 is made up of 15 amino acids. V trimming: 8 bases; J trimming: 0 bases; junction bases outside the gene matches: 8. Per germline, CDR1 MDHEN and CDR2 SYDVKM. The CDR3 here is CASVGAGGFSYEQYF. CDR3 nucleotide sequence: TGTGCCAGCGTTGGGGCGGGGGGGTTCTCCTACGAGCAGTACTTC.

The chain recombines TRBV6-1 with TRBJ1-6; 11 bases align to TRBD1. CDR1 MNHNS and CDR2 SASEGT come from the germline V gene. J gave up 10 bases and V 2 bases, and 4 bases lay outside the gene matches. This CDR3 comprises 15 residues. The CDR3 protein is CASSEQDRGQSPLHF. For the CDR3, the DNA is TGTGCCAGCAGTGAACAGGACAGGGGGCAGTCACCCCTCCACTTT.

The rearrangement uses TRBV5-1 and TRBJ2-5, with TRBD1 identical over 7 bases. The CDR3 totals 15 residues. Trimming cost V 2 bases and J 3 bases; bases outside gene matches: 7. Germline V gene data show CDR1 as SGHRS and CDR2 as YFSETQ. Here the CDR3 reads CASSLQGLLEETQYF. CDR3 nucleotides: TGCGCCAGCAGCTTACAGGGGCTTCTTGAAGAGACCCAGTACTTC.

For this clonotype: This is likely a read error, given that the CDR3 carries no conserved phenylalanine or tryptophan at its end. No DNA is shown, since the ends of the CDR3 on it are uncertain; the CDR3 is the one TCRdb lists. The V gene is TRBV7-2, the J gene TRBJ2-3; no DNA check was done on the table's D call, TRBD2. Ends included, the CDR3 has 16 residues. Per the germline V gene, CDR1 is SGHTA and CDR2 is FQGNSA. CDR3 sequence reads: CASKSGRTNNEQYFGP.

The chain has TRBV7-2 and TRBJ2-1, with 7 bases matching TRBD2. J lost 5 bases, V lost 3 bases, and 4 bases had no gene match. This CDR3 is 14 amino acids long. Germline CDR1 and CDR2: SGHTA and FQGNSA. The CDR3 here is CASSFSGGNNEQFF. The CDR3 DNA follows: TGTGCCAGCAGCTTCTCGGGGGGAAACAATGAGCAGTTCTTC.